A selection of T cell receptor beta chains follows, all from one sample in a study of OX40 agonist ivuxolimab in advanced cancers. Sequencing was performed with immunoSEQ multiplex PCR; in TCRdb, only in-frame clones are kept and a portion is missing. The sample yields roughly 48,000 clones, approximately 90% seen once. Source: CD4+ or CD8+ T cells sorted from blood, taken in a trial of the OX40 agonist ivuxolimab. Source of these receptors: an adult with an advanced solid tumor such as melanoma, head and neck, liver or kidney cancer. The CDR3 runs from the conserved cysteine through the conserved F or W. Not all rows give a size; the values are once, few, many and, for expanded clones, a class.

j_gene | v_gene | abundance | len | CDR3aa
TRBJ2-1 | TRBV5-1 | . | 16 | CASSPNTGVSYNEQFF
TRBJ1-5 | TRBV7-9 | . | 16 | CASSSTKGASNQPQHF
TRBJ1-6 | TRBV6-5 | . | 13 | CASSGQVNSPLHF
TRBJ2-1 | TRBV27 | once | 16 | CASSLWTGGARSEQFF
TRBJ1-5 | TRBV4-1 | . | 15 | CASSAGRSGYQPQHF
TRBJ2-5 | TRBV5-4 | . | 13 | CASSSEAGETQYF
TRBJ1-1 | TRBV6-5 | . | 13 | CASSLGPNTEAFF
TRBJ1-2 | TRBV5-1 | . | 18 | CASSFTPGTELTPYGYTF
TRBJ2-7 | TRBV7-2 | few | 13 | CASSPIGNYEQYF
TRBJ2-1 | TRBV9 | . | 14 | CASGGQEAYNEQFF
TRBJ1-1 | TRBV6-5 | . | 15 | CASSYSALEGSEAFF
TRBJ1-1 | TRBV4-1 | . | 14 | CASSQTTGKNEAFF
TRBJ1-2 | TRBV7-9 | few | 15 | CASSYGQGLGYGYTF
TRBJ2-3 | TRBV14 | once | 18 | CASSPGPLTSSWVDTQYF
TRBJ2-7 | TRBV5-1 | . | 16 | CASSYVKGGRLEEQYF
TRBJ2-3 | TRBV6-5 | . | 14 | CASSYKGGTDTQYF
TRBJ2-1 | TRBV7-9 | . | 17 | CASSLGGLAGKHNEQFF
TRBJ2-1 | TRBV5-1 | once | 17 | CASSFFRDRASYNEQFF
TRBJ2-7 | TRBV7-9 | . | 15 | CASSPFPREGYEQYF
TRBJ2-2 | TRBV5-4 | . | 16 | CASSGGGAINTGELFF
TRBJ2-7 | TRBV11-2 | . | 15 | CASSFHPGVSYEQYF
TRBJ2-1 | TRBV29-1 | . | 16 | CSVERSLAGVYNEQFF
TRBJ2-3 | TRBV28 | . | 19 | CASSLLMLAGSGLRDTQYF
TRBJ1-2 | TRBV19 | . | 17 | CASSILVVRQANYGYTF
TRBJ2-6 | TRBV27 | few | 15 | CASSLGQSGANVLTF
TRBJ2-7 | TRBV27 | . | 15 | CASSLTGTGVYEQYF
TRBJ2-3 | TRBV9 | . | 15 | CASSVEGDNSDTQYF
TRBJ2-1 | TRBV19 | . | 15 | CASSMAGLAYNEQFF
TRBJ2-3 | TRBV2 | . | 15 | CASSWTSGSTDTQYF
TRBJ2-4 | TRBV6-5 | . | 13 | CASSYSHENIQYF
TRBJ1-1 | TRBV28 | . | 11 | CASSLDIRAFF
TRBJ2-2 | TRBV9 | few | 15 | CASSVWGLGDGELFF
TRBJ2-3 | TRBV7-2 | . | 15 | CASSSLAGIVDTQYF
TRBJ2-2 | TRBV9 | . | 17 | CASSVTSGEPNTGELFF
TRBJ1-5 | TRBV27 | medium-sized | 13 | CASTRSVNQPQHF
TRBJ2-2 | TRBV29-1 | few | 13 | CSVASGSAGELFF
TRBJ2-1 | TRBV7-3 | . | 13 | CASSSSGFHEQFF
TRBJ1-5 | TRBV15 | . | 16 | CATSRDQGRDNQPQHF
TRBJ1-2 | TRBV4-2 | . | 19 | CASSWEKGSPTATNYGYTF
TRBJ2-3 | TRBV4-1 | . | 14 | CASSQDSSTDTQYF